This TCR beta chain was profiled in a study of blood T cell repertoires in COVID-19. Study context: Sample material is recorded as cDNA or gDNA derived from T cells, B-cell-depleted T cells, or PBMCs.

The V segment lost 4 bases and the J segment 2 bases; nucleotides outside the gene matches: 13. From germline, CDR1 is SGHAT and CDR2 FQNNGV. The CDR3 runs to 17 residues. Libraries were prepared by immunoSEQ multiplex PCR; TCRdb keeps only in-frame clonotypes and omits some of them. The sample has a few hundred thousand clones; over 75% are singletons. This receptor was identified in a young man who had recovered from COVID-19. The chain couples TRBV11-2 to TRBJ2-7, with TRBD2 matching 8 bases. Sequenced sample: PBMCs or T cells enriched from blood (not recorded which). CDR3 sequence: CASSSLLGQRGTYEQYF. Here the CDR3 DNA reads TGTGCCAGCAGCTCCCTCCTTGGCCAGCGGGGGACCTACGAGCAGTACTTC.